The next 12 T cell receptor beta chains were all read from a single sample in a study of OX40 agonist ivuxolimab in advanced cancers. The repertoire was sequenced with immunoSEQ multiplex PCR; TCRdb's copy has only in-frame clones and lacks some. The sample yields 60,000 to 95,000 clones, 85% seen once. The source material was CD4+ or CD8+ T cells sorted from blood, sampled in a trial of the OX40 agonist ivuxolimab. These receptors were taken from an adult with an advanced solid tumor such as melanoma, head and neck, liver or kidney cancer.

This clone was recorded once. The chain has TRBV18 and TRBJ1-1; 9 positions agree with TRBD1. There are 15 residues in the CDR3. Trimming removed 4 bases from V and 0 bases from J; junction bases left unmatched: 3. Per the germline V gene, CDR1 is KGHSH and CDR2 is LQKENI. In DNA form, the CDR3 reads TGTGCCAGCTCACTTCGGACAGGGGTGAACACTGAAGCTTTCTTT. Translation gives CASSLRTGVNTEAFF.

This chain joins TRBV27 and TRBJ1-4; weak D call: TRBD1 (5 bases). V shed 8 bases and J shed 10 bases, with 17 bases lying between them. The germline CDR1 and CDR2 sequences are MNHEY and SMNVEV (reference sequence). This CDR3 has 13 residues. The CDR3 nucleotides are TGTGCCAGCGGAGGGGCCCATGGAGGAAAACTGTTTTTT. Amino acid sequence: CASGGAHGGKLFF. Filled out from reference TRBV27 and TRBJ1-4, the complete variable domain reads EAQVTQNPRYLITVTGKKLTVTCSQNMNHEYMSWYRQDPGLGLRQIYYSMNVEVTDKGDVPEGYKVSRKEKRNFPLILESPSPNQTSLYFCASGGAHGGKLFFGSGTQLSVL.

This chain connects TRBV5-1 to TRBJ1-1, with D possibly matching TRBD1 (5 bases). Deletions cut 0 bases from V and 4 bases from J, with 10 bases between. CDR3 length equals 14 residues. Germline V gene data show CDR1 as SGHRS and CDR2 as YFSETQ. The CDR3 region is CASSLEGIGTEAFF. The CDR3 nucleotides read TGCGCCAGCAGCTTGGAGGGGATCGGCACTGAAGCTTTCTTT.

The chain is built from TRBV6-6 and TRBJ2-3; the D is unclear. Germline V gives CDR1 MNHNY, CDR2 SVGAGI (reference sequence). V was trimmed by 8 bases and J by 1 base, leaving 10 bases between them. CDR3 length: 13 amino acids. CDR3 sequence reads: CASGRLGTDTQYF. CDR3 nucleotide sequence: TGTGCCAGCGGACGGCTAGGCACAGATACGCAGTATTTT.

V gene TRBV5-4 combines with J gene TRBJ2-5; 8 nucleotides agree with TRBD1. CDR1 is SGHNT, CDR2 YYREEE, per germline (reference sequence). The CDR3 length is 14 residues. Trimming cost V 5 bases and J 5 bases; bases outside gene matches: 8. The CDR3 here is CASSPGGKRETQYF. In DNA form, the CDR3 reads TGTGCCAGCAGTCCAGGGGGCAAGAGGGAGACCCAGTACTTC.

This clone was detected once. The chain employs TRBV6-1 and TRBJ2-7; the D gene is possibly TRBD2 (6 bases). The germline gives CDR1 MNHNS, CDR2 SASEGT. This CDR3 is built from 16 residues. Trimming took off 2 bases at V and 4 bases at J, with 18 bases between the two ends. CDR3 loop: CASSEFSGTPSYEQYF. The CDR3, as DNA: TGTGCCAGCAGTGAATTCTCCGGGACTCCAAGTTACGAGCAGTACTTC.

V usage is TRBV7-6 and J usage is TRBJ2-5; perhaps TRBD2 as D (5 bases). Trimming shortened V by 2 bases and J by 5 bases, and 15 bases separated the two germline ends. Germline values: CDR1 SGHVS, CDR2 FNYEAQ. This CDR3 is built from 15 residues. CDR3 DNA: TGTGCCAGCAGCTTAATCCACTCATCGGGGGAGACCCAGTACTTC. This translates into CASSLIHSSGETQYF. Combining the CDR3 with reference TRBV7-6 and TRBJ2-5 gives the whole variable domain GAGVSQSPRYKVTKRGQDVALRCDPISGHVSLYWYRQALGQGPEFLTYFNYEAQQDKSGLPNDRFSAERPEGSISTLTIQRTEQRDSAMYRCASSLIHSSGETQYFGPGTRLLVL.

This rearrangement joins TRBV6-5 to TRBJ1-2; D ambiguous. The CDR3 is 12 amino acids. Trimming pared 9 bases from V and 7 bases from J, leaving 15 bases between. CDR1 MNHEY and CDR2 SVGAGI come from the germline V gene. CDR3 in amino acids: CASSSPEGGYTF. The DNA of the CDR3 is TGTGCCAGTTCGTCACCAGAAGGTGGCTACACCTTC.

The genes are TRBV7-8 and TRBJ1-1; 7 bases line up with TRBD1. There are 14 residues in the CDR3. Germline assignment: CDR1 SGHVS and CDR2 FQNEAQ. The V and J ends lost 5 bases and 4 bases, in that order; junction bases with no gene match: 7. The CDR3 DNA follows: TGTGCCAGCAGCCCAAGGGACAGAGGCACTGAAGCTTTCTTT. Encoded protein: CASSPRDRGTEAFF.

The chain recombines TRBV19 with TRBJ2-3; 7 bases fit TRBD1. The CDR3 totals 12 residues. CDR1 is LNHDA and CDR2 is SQIVND in the germline V gene (reference sequence). V was pared by 4 bases and J by 14 bases, with 9 bases of the junction left unmatched. The DNA of the CDR3 is TGTGCCAGTAGTAGCCGGGACAGAGATATGTATTTT. Its translation: CASSSRDRDMYF.

This clone was seen a handful of times. The V and J genes are TRBV5-1 and TRBJ1-1, with unresolved D. This CDR3 is 13 amino acids long. CDR1 is SGHRS and CDR2 is YFSETQ in the germline V gene. V lost 4 bases to trimming and J lost 2 bases, with 9 bases between them. The CDR3 DNA follows: TGCGCCAGCAGCGTTCAGAGTAACACTGAAGCTTTCTTT. Translating it yields CASSVQSNTEAFF.

The V call is TRBV6-5, the J call TRBJ1-5; D ambiguous. Trimming pared 6 bases from V and 4 bases from J, leaving 13 bases between. CDR3 length: 14 amino acids. Germline CDR1 MNHEY, CDR2 SVGAGI. CDR3 protein: CASRRRQGNQPQHF. CDR3 DNA sequence: TGTGCCAGCAGGCGTCGACAAGGAAATCAGCCCCAGCATTTT.